Included here is one T cell receptor (beta chain) sequence, with context. This specimen comes from a study of technical replicates of blood from a few donors. The method was immunoSEQ multiplex PCR; TCRdb's version includes in-frame clones alone and lacks a portion of them. The table lists 75,000 to 100,000 clones, about 95% of them singletons. The germline gives CDR1 LNHDA, CDR2 SQIVND (reference sequence). Trimming left V 6 bases short and J 0 bases short, with 12 bases between. The CDR3 sequence is 15 residues long. V and J are TRBV19 and TRBJ2-1, with TRBD1 as a possible D gene (6 bases). Sample: T cells isolated from PBMCs. This sequence was found in a human donor in good health. The CDR3: CASSLWDNSYNEQFF. The CDR3 DNA follows: TGTGCCAGTAGCCTCTGGGACAACTCCTACAATGAGCAGTTCTTC.